These T cell receptor beta chains were read from a single sample in a study of cytomegalovirus exposure and HLA in healthy donors. Using immunoSEQ multiplex PCR, the repertoire was profiled, and TCRdb retains in-frame clones only, with some absent. The table includes 110,000 or so clones, 75% detected once. Sequenced material: PBMCs. These receptors came from a woman aged 40 to 50 in good health and CMV-seropositive. The CDR3 runs from the conserved cysteine through the conserved F or W. Each record gives: J gene, D gene, clone size, CDR3 length, V gene, CDR3 protein, CDR3 DNA. D genes are given only for firm matches. Clone size appears in some rows only: once, few, many, or a class for an expanded clone.

TRBJ1-1,TRBD1,once,16,TRBV19,CASSMAPTGMNTEAFF,TGTGCCAGTAGTATGGCCCCGACAGGGATGAACACTGAAGCTTTCTTT
TRBJ2-7,TRBD1,few,14,TRBV30,CAWSPTGGTYEQYF,TGTGCCTGGAGCCCGACAGGGGGAACCTACGAGCAGTACTTC
TRBJ1-2,TRBD1,NA,14,TRBV7-9,CASSNSTGGYGYTF,TGTGCCAGCAGCAACTCGACAGGGGGCTATGGCTACACCTTC
TRBJ1-5,TRBD1,NA,13,TRBV29-1,CSVQQGAGQPQHF,TGCAGCGTACAACAGGGGGCAGGTCAGCCCCAGCATTTT
TRBJ1-1,TRBD1,NA,14,TRBV27,CASSLGQGIAEAFF,TGTGCCAGCAGTCTCGGACAGGGGATCGCTGAAGCTTTCTTT
TRBJ2-5,TRBD1,NA,14,TRBV30,CASGQGASGETQYF,TGTGCCTCCGGACAGGGGGCTTCGGGAGAGACCCAGTACTTC
TRBJ2-5,TRBD2,NA,15,TRBV7-2,CASSYQAGEQETQYF,TGTGCCAGCAGCTACCAAGCGGGGGAGCAAGAGACCCAGTACTTC
TRBJ1-5,NA,NA,14,TRBV6-5,CASSYAAGNQPQHF,TGTGCCAGCAGTTACGCGGCCGGCAATCAGCCCCAGCATTTT
TRBJ2-5,TRBD2,NA,16,TRBV4-2,CASSQATSGSPETQYF,TGTGCCAGCAGCCAAGCTACTAGCGGGAGCCCAGAGACCCAGTACTTC
TRBJ2-5,NA,NA,14,TRBV5-1,CASSLGRTGETQYF,TGCGCCAGCAGCTTGGGCAGAACGGGAGAGACCCAGTACTTC
TRBJ2-5,NA,few,15,TRBV5-4,CASSLVVPGEETQYF,TGTGCCAGCAGCTTGGTAGTACCAGGGGAAGAGACCCAGTACTTC
TRBJ1-2,NA,NA,13,TRBV4-3,CASSQDWGAGYTF,TGCGCCAGCAGCCAAGATTGGGGCGCCGGCTACACCTTC
TRBJ1-1,TRBD1,NA,13,TRBV7-9,CASSSTGRPEAFF,TGTGCCAGCAGCTCGACAGGGAGGCCTGAAGCTTTCTTT
TRBJ2-5,TRBD2,NA,16,TRBV11-2,CASSRGTSGRTETQYF,TGTGCCAGCAGCCGAGGGACTAGCGGGAGAACAGAGACCCAGTACTTC
TRBJ1-2,NA,few,15,TRBV14,CASSQDLGRLDGYTF,TGTGCCAGCAGCCAAGATCTGGGGAGGCTCGATGGCTACACCTTC
TRBJ2-1,TRBD1,NA,15,TRBV7-9,CASSLRQGTYNEQFF,TGTGCCAGCAGCTTAAGACAGGGGACCTACAATGAGCAGTTCTTC
TRBJ1-1,TRBD1,NA,16,TRBV7-9,CASSSTGGLMNTEAFF,TGTGCCAGCAGCTCAACAGGGGGCTTGATGAACACTGAAGCTTTCTTT
TRBJ2-1,NA,NA,14,TRBV15,CATSRDLKGFGPFF,TGTGCCACCAGCAGAGATCTGAAGGGGTTTGGTCCGTTCTTC
TRBJ1-2,NA,NA,15,TRBV7-2,CASSFQDSPKYGYTF,TGTGCCAGCAGCTTTCAGGACTCTCCTAAATATGGCTACACCTTC
TRBJ2-1,TRBD2,NA,17,TRBV7-2,CASSLEARTSGRNEQFF,TGTGCCAGCAGCTTAGAAGCCCGGACTAGCGGGAGGAATGAGCAGTTCTTC
TRBJ1-5,NA,NA,13,TRBV19,CASMLGVHQPQHF,TGTGCCAGTATGCTGGGAGTCCATCAGCCCCAGCATTTT
TRBJ2-2,TRBD2,once,16,TRBV6-6,CASSYLRGGNTGELFF,TGTGCCAGCAGTTACTTACGGGGGGGGAACACCGGGGAGCTGTTTTTT
TRBJ1-5,NA,NA,15,TRBV5-1,CASSLDGDSNQPQHF,TGCGCCAGCAGCTTGGACGGAGATAGCAATCAGCCCCAGCATTTT
TRBJ2-7,NA,NA,13,TRBV19,CASSITEAGEQYF,TGTGCCAGTAGTATCACGGAGGCGGGCGAGCAGTACTTC
TRBJ2-7,TRBD2,NA,15,TRBV28,CASSFRAIAGDEQYF,TGTGCCAGCAGTTTTCGGGCTATAGCGGGAGACGAGCAGTACTTC
TRBJ1-1,NA,NA,14,TRBV19,CASTRGGGYTEAFF,TGTGCCAGTACCCGGGGCGGGGGGTACACTGAAGCTTTCTTT
TRBJ2-7,TRBD1,NA,15,TRBV7-2,CASSYQTGGSYEQYF,TGTGCCAGCAGCTACCAGACAGGGGGCAGTTACGAGCAGTACTTC
TRBJ2-3,TRBD2,NA,16,TRBV7-2,CASSLESRGGTDTQYF,TGTGCCAGCAGCTTAGAGTCCCGGGGGGGCACAGATACGCAGTATTTT
TRBJ2-1,TRBD2,NA,16,TRBV30,CAWRAGLAGVYNEQFF,TGTGCCTGGAGGGCGGGTCTAGCGGGGGTTTACAATGAGCAGTTCTTC
TRBJ2-3,NA,NA,14,TRBV19,CASSRTSSTDTQYF,TGTGCCAGTAGTAGGACATCTAGCACAGATACGCAGTATTTT
TRBJ2-7,NA,NA,15,TRBV27,CASSFFRGSLGEQYF,TGTGCCAGCAGTTTTTTTAGGGGGTCCCTGGGGGAGCAGTACTTC
TRBJ2-3,TRBD2,NA,19,TRBV5-1,CASSLKLAGRWGSTDTQYF,TGCGCCAGCAGCTTGAAACTAGCGGGAAGGTGGGGGAGCACAGATACGCAGTATTTT
TRBJ1-4,TRBD1,NA,15,TRBV28,CASSSTGEQGEKLFF,TGTGCCAGCAGTTCGACAGGGGAACAGGGTGAAAAACTGTTTTTT
TRBJ2-7,TRBD2,NA,15,TRBV19,CASTVGLAGGYEQYF,TGTGCCAGTACGGTTGGGTTAGCGGGAGGATACGAGCAGTACTTC
TRBJ2-1,NA,NA,15,TRBV9,CASSVESGFYNEQFF,TGTGCCAGCAGCGTAGAAAGCGGCTTCTACAATGAGCAGTTCTTC
TRBJ2-7,NA,NA,15,TRBV28,CASSLPSGLSYEQYF,TGTGCCAGCAGTTTACCCAGCGGGTTATCCTACGAGCAGTACTTC
TRBJ2-3,TRBD1,few,15,TRBV7-6,CASSSRDRDTDTQYF,TGTGCCAGCAGCTCCCGGGACAGAGACACAGATACGCAGTATTTT
TRBJ2-2,TRBD2,NA,16,TRBV7-9,CASRGSGGANTGELFF,TGTGCCAGCAGGGGTAGCGGGGGGGCCAACACCGGGGAGCTGTTTTTT
TRBJ2-7,NA,few,12,TRBV5-4,CASSPGGAEQYF,TGTGCCAGCAGCCCTGGAGGGGCCGAGCAGTACTTC